One sample yielded the 5 T cell receptor beta chains listed below, sequenced in a study of T cell responses to AZD1222 COVID-19 vaccine. Method: immunoSEQ multiplex PCR; TCRdb's copy keeps in-frame clones and lacks some. The sample yields tens of thousands of clones, over 70% seen once. The sample consisted of peripheral blood, taken 28 days after the second AZD1222 dose. The receptors stem from an adult who received the AZD1222 COVID-19 vaccine.

This rearrangement joins TRBV5-4 to TRBJ1-2; 7 nucleotides align to TRBD1. The CDR3 extends over 17 amino acids. J was trimmed by 4 bases and V by 4 bases; bases with no gene match: 16. Germline loops: CDR1 SGHNT, CDR2 YYREEE (reference sequence). The CDR3 loop is CASSVLQGPSGGYGYTF. The CDR3 DNA reads as TGTGCCAGCAGCGTCTTACAGGGGCCGTCTGGGGGCTATGGCTACACCTTC.

The chain combines TRBV5-6 with TRBJ2-5; 8 bases agree with TRBD1. Germline V gene lookup returns CDR1 SGHDT and CDR2 YYEEEE. The CDR3 totals 15 residues. V shed 1 base and J 5 bases; nucleotides not matched to a gene: 7. CDR3 nucleotide sequence: TGTGCCAGCAGCTTGTTTGGACAGGGTGGGGAGACCCAGTACTTC. As protein: CASSLFGQGGETQYF.

The DNA for the CDR3 is TGCGCCAGCAGCCAAGATATCGGACAAATGAACACTGAAGCTTTCTTT. The encoded protein is CASSQDIGQMNTEAFF. The chain has TRBV4-3 and TRBJ1-1; D may be TRBD1 (5 bases). The V gene's germline CDR1 is LGHNA and CDR2 YSLEER. Trimming left V 0 bases short and J 0 bases short, with 11 bases between. The CDR3 totals 16 residues.

The genes are TRBV18 and TRBJ2-7; no clear D. Trimming shortened V by 3 bases and J by 4 bases, and 7 bases separated the two germline ends. Germline-derived CDR1 and CDR2 are KGHSH and LQKENI. The CDR3 contains 12 residues. For the CDR3, the DNA is TGTGCCAGCTCACCGGACCAGTACGAGCAGTACTTC. It encodes CASSPDQYEQYF.

This clone was counted a few times. The chain employs TRBV6-5 and TRBJ1-2; a weak D match, TRBD1 (6 bases). V lost 6 bases, J lost 4 bases, and 15 bases lay in between. The CDR3 length is 14 residues. Germline V gene data show CDR1 as MNHEY and CDR2 as SVGAGI. The CDR3 DNA is TGTGCCAGCAGGGCAGGGGCGGCGGTCTATGGCTACACCTTC. Encoded protein: CASRAGAAVYGYTF.